The 23 T cell receptor beta chains below were found in one sample sequenced in a study of post-analysis software for immune sequencing data. What these receptors recognize is not known. Prepared libraries of TCR beta cDNA carried unique molecular identifiers. MiXCR was run by TCRdb on the PCR reads, yielding one entry per CDR3 protein. The sample lists a few hundred thousand distinct CDR3 sequences; about 40% were seen once. Study findings and constraints: Patients used about five TRBV segments, including TRBV5-6, TRBV5-1 and TRBV20-1, more often than controls.

Material for sequencing was blood. These receptors were taken from a girl aged 2-15 years with multiple sclerosis.

This clonotype was found a few times. The rearrangement joins TRBV5-1 to TRBJ2-6; 8 bases agree with TRBD1. The CDR3 has 16 residues. Per the germline V gene, CDR1 is SGHRS and CDR2 is YFSETQ. Trimming took 0 bases from V and 2 from J; bases not matched to a gene: 1. The CDR3 spells CASSLEDRAGANVLTF. The CDR3 region has the DNA TGCGCCAGCAGCTTGGAGGACAGGGCTGGGGCCAACGTCCTGACTTTC.

This clonotype has a handful of counts. This sequence joins TRBV29-1 and TRBJ2-5; 9 nucleotides align to TRBD1. There are 13 residues in the CDR3. Trimming removed 6 bases from V and 4 bases from J; junction bases left unmatched: 6. Germline values: CDR1 SQVTM, CDR2 ANQGSEA. The CDR3 loop reads CSVRDREGETQYF. The CDR3 nucleotides are TGCAGCGTCCGGGACAGGGAGGGAGAGACCCAGTACTTC.

The rearrangement joins TRBV3-1 to TRBJ2-1; unclear D gene. Germline V gene data show CDR1 as LGHDT and CDR2 as YNNKEL (reference sequence). This CDR3 region has 14 residues. V was clipped by 5 bases and J by 4 bases, with 12 bases between them. The CDR3 is CASSLRASYNEQFF. For the CDR3, the DNA is TGTGCCAGCAGCTTAAGGGCCAGTTACAATGAGCAGTTCTTC.

The V call is TRBV12-3 or TRBV12-4, the J call TRBJ2-1; perhaps TRBD2 as D (6 bases). The CDR3 length is 12 residues. Trimming removed 7 bases from V and 8 bases from J, with 12 bases in between. In nucleotides, the CDR3 is TGTGCCAGCAACGACGAGCGGGATGAGCAGTTCTTC. This encodes CASNDERDEQFF.

The chain recombines TRBV5-1 with TRBJ1-1; a weak D match, TRBD1 (6 bases). V was cut by 3 bases and J by 7 bases, with 16 bases left in between. The CDR3 is 14 residues long. Germline V lookup: CDR1 SGHRS, CDR2 YFSETQ. CDR3 DNA sequence: TGCGCCAGCAGCTGGACAGTTTCGGACGGTGAAGCTTTCTTT. Protein sequence: CASSWTVSDGEAFF.

The rearrangement links TRBV24-1 to TRBJ2-7; 9 bases match TRBD1. The CDR3 extends over 15 amino acids. The germline CDR1 and CDR2 sequences are KGHDR and SFDVKD. Trimming at V came to 6 bases and at J to 0 bases, leaving 5 bases not matched to a gene. The CDR3 is CATSSGQGNSYEQYF. The DNA for the CDR3 is TGTGCCACCAGTTCGGGACAGGGAAACTCCTACGAGCAGTACTTC.

This clonotype showed up just a few times. The chain uses TRBV25-1 and TRBJ1-1; the D gene is possibly TRBD1 (5 bases). This CDR3 spans 13 amino acids. Germline V gives CDR1 MGHDK, CDR2 SYGVNS. The V gene lost 8 bases and the J gene lost 1 base, with 11 bases spanning the gap. The CDR3 region has the DNA TGTGCCAGCGCCGGGACGGGGAACACTGAAGCTTTCTTT. The encoded protein is CASAGTGNTEAFF.

The CDR3 DNA reads as TGTGCCTGGAATACGGGTAGCAATCAGCCCCAGCATTTT. It translates to CAWNTGSNQPQHF. The chain has TRBV30 and TRBJ1-5; D unclear. The CDR3 length is 13 residues. Germline V gene lookup returns CDR1 GTSNPN and CDR2 SVGIG (reference sequence). V gave up 4 bases and J gave up 0 bases, with 7 bases separating them.

The gene calls are TRBV20-1 and TRBJ2-1; perhaps TRBD2 as D (6 bases). CDR1 and CDR2 from the germline V gene are DFQATT and SNEGSKA (reference sequence). The V end was cut by 8 bases, the J end by 8 bases, with 13 bases between. This CDR3 region has 11 residues. CDR3 bases: TGCAGTCCCGTTCTAGCGCATGAGCAGTTCTTC. Its protein is CSPVLAHEQFF.

The V gene is TRBV5-1, the J gene TRBJ2-7; TRBD2 matches 7 bases. The junction had 12 bases not matched to a gene; V was cut back by 5 bases and J by 1 base. The germline gives CDR1 SGHRS, CDR2 YFSETQ. CDR3 length: 16 amino acids. The CDR3 region has the DNA TGCGCCAGCAGTCGGCGACGGGACTACCCTTCCTACGAGCAGTACTTC. Translated: CASSRRRDYPSYEQYF. Full variable domain (outside the CDR3, taken from reference TRBV5-1 and TRBJ2-7): KAGVTQTPRYLIKTRGQQVTLSCSPISGHRSVSWYQQTPGQGLQFLFEYFSETQRNKGNFPGRFSGRQFSNSRSEMNVSTLELGDSALYLCASSRRRDYPSYEQYFGPGTRLTVT.

This clonotype was seen a few times. This chain uses TRBV20-1 with TRBJ2-3; 11 bases align to TRBD2. This CDR3 is 17 amino acids long. CDR1 DFQATT and CDR2 SNEGSKA come from the germline V gene (reference sequence). V was pared by 6 bases and J by 2 bases, with 13 bases of the junction left unmatched. This CDR3 reads CSARAWIAGGPTDTQYF. CDR3 nucleotide sequence: TGCAGTGCCCGAGCGTGGATAGCGGGGGGGCCCACAGATACGCAGTATTTT.

The gene calls are TRBV5-1 and TRBJ1-2; 7 bases are a match to TRBD1. V shed 0 bases, J shed 5 bases, and the junction held 4 bases outside the gene matches. The CDR3 length is 14 residues. From germline, CDR1 is SGHRS and CDR2 YFSETQ. The CDR3 region is CASSLGGGEYGYTF. The CDR3 nucleotides are TGCGCCAGCAGCTTGGGAGGGGGCGAATATGGCTACACCTTC.

The genes are TRBV20-1 and TRBJ2-5; 7 positions match TRBD1. V dropped 4 bases and J dropped 4; count of bases not matched to a gene: 9. The CDR3 sequence is 14 residues long. Looked up from germline, CDR1 is DFQATT and CDR2 is SNEGSKA (reference sequence). This CDR3 reads CSATRNRGSETQYF. CDR3 coding DNA: TGCAGTGCTACTAGGAACAGGGGATCAGAGACCCAGTACTTC.

This clonotype was seen a few times. The gene calls are TRBV9 and TRBJ2-1; the D gene could be TRBD1 or TRBD2 (6 bases each). The length of the CDR3 is 14 residues. V shed 0 bases and J shed 8 bases, with 12 bases lying between them. Germline assignment: CDR1 SGDLS and CDR2 YYNGEE. CDR3 nucleotides: TGTGCCAGCAGCGTAGCTACGGGGGCTCATGAGCAGTTCTTC. This sequence encodes CASSVATGAHEQFF.

V usage is TRBV12-3 or TRBV12-4 and J usage is TRBJ1-4, with 8 bases that match TRBD1. The CDR3 has 15 amino acids. The V and J ends lost 4 bases and 5 bases, in that order; junction bases with no gene match: 6. Here the CDR3 reads CASSSSGGENEKLFF. The CDR3 coding sequence is TGTGCCAGCAGTTCCTCAGGGGGCGAGAATGAAAAACTGTTTTTT.

The chain couples TRBV5-1 to TRBJ2-5; D remains ambiguous. The better agreement between TRBJ2-7 and the DNA end casts doubt on the J call. The CDR3 loop spans 16 amino acids. Germline-derived CDR1 and CDR2 are SGHRS and YFSETQ. The CDR3 loop reads CASSLVGSPLRYEQYF. The CDR3 region has the DNA TGCGCCAGCAGCTTGGTCGGCAGCCCCCTTCGGTACGAGCAGTACTTC.

The rearrangement joins TRBV5-1 to TRBJ2-1; 10 bases align to TRBD2. The V gene end was trimmed by 5 bases and the J gene end by 4 bases; junction bases not matched to a gene: 6. The CDR3 loop spans 15 amino acids. Germline V gene data show CDR1 as SGHRS and CDR2 as YFSETQ. The CDR3 spells CASSRSGRGYNEQFF. Here the CDR3 DNA reads TGCGCCAGCAGTCGAAGCGGGAGGGGGTACAATGAGCAGTTCTTC.

This clonotype turned up a few times. This chain connects TRBV20-1 to TRBJ2-1; possible D gene TRBD2, 5 bases. V lost 4 bases, J lost 2 bases, and 15 bases lay in between. CDR1 is DFQATT, CDR2 SNEGSKA, per germline (reference sequence). This CDR3 is built from 15 residues. CDR3 in amino acids: CSANFGEFAYNEQFF. CDR3 in DNA: TGCAGTGCTAATTTCGGGGAATTCGCCTACAATGAGCAGTTCTTC.

This chain uses TRBV5-4 with TRBJ1-1, with 9 bases that match TRBD1. J lost 6 bases, V lost 1 base, and 7 bases had no gene match. CDR3 length: 15 amino acids. CDR1 and CDR2 (germline): SGHNT, YYREEE (reference sequence). The CDR3 nucleotides are TGTGCCAGCAGCTTGTGGGGACAGGGAAGCGCTGAAGCTTTCTTT. Translated, it gives CASSLWGQGSAEAFF.

The chain joins TRBV12-3 or TRBV12-4 to TRBJ2-3; the match to TRBD2 covers 8 bases. This CDR3 spans 15 amino acids. The V gene end was trimmed by 3 bases and the J gene end by 3 bases; junction bases not matched to a gene: 5. This CDR3 reads CASSLGASGTDTQYF. As DNA, the CDR3 is TGTGCCAGCAGTTTGGGGGCTAGCGGGACAGATACGCAGTATTTT.

Only a few counts were recorded for this clonotype. The J gene is TRBJ1-5, the V gene TRBV2, with TRBD1 matching 7 bases. Trimming at V came to 7 bases and at J to 4 bases, leaving 16 bases not matched to a gene. CDR1 and CDR2 (germline): SNHLY, FYNNEI. The CDR3 totals 17 residues. The CDR3, as DNA: TGTGCCAGCACTCCCTTTCGAGGGACAGACACAAATCAGCCCCAGCATTTT. This codes for CASTPFRGTDTNQPQHF.

With regard to this clonotype: Without the conserved terminal phenylalanine or tryptophan, this CDR3 likely stems from a read error. The CDR3 DNA is TGTGCCAGCAGTGCAAGGGACAGACAAGCGCAGTACGTC. Translation: CASSARDRQAQYV. The rearrangement uses TRBV6-1 and TRBJ2-5, with 7 bases that match TRBD1. This CDR3 has 13 residues. CDR1 and CDR2 from the germline V gene are MNHNS and SASEGT. The V and J ends lost 4 bases and 11 bases, in that order; junction bases with no gene match: 10.

A few counts support this clonotype. The genes are TRBV5-1 and TRBJ1-5; D gene ambiguous. The CDR3 totals 13 residues. Per germline, CDR1 SGHRS and CDR2 YFSETQ. V lost 2 bases, J lost 4 bases, and 7 bases lay in between. The CDR3 sequence is CASSFAENQPQHF. In nucleotides, the CDR3 is TGCGCCAGCAGCTTCGCAGAGAATCAGCCCCAGCATTTT.